In this sample, the clone carrying this TCR beta chain turned up a few times. Its antigen remains unknown. Each of the sorted populations had a purity greater than 95%. The record originates from a study of beta chain features in type 1 diabetes. CDR3 length: 14 amino acids. Germline CDR1 SGDLS, CDR2 YYNGEE. The ends lost 4 bases at V and 6 bases at J; junction bases unmatched: 5. Study outcomes and limitations: The study found fewer insertions and more deletions at VDJ junctions in type 1 diabetes patients.

What was sequenced were expressed TCRB transcripts, since all of the isolated RNA had been reverse transcribed. TCRdb's copy holds only in-frame clones and misses some; the assay was immunoSEQ multiplex PCR. The sample carries under 250,000 clones, around 9.9% recorded once. This chain connects TRBV9 to TRBJ2-7; 12 positions agree with TRBD2. Sequencing was done on a sample of central memory CD4+ T cells from blood. This TCR derives from a man aged 18-30 years in good health. The DNA for the CDR3 is TGTGCCAGCAGCCCAACTAGCGGGAGGCGCGAGCAGTACTTC. It is translated as CASSPTSGRREQYF.